Included here is one TCR beta chain sequence, with context. The record originates from a study of blood T cell repertoires in COVID-19. CDR1 is LGHDT and CDR2 is YNNKEL in the germline V gene (reference sequence). V lost 0 bases and J lost 5, with 5 bases in between. The CDR3 covers 12 residues. TCRdb's table, derived via immunoSEQ multiplex PCR, lists solely in-frame clones and lacks some. The data contain around 43,000 clones, 82% of them singletons. Sequencing was performed on peripheral blood. This receptor was obtained from a human donor in a cohort sampled during active COVID-19. The rearrangement uses TRBV3-1 (or the pseudogene TRBV3-2) and TRBJ2-7; D remains unclear. CDR3 protein: CASSQDRDEQYF. CDR3 bases: TGTGCCAGCAGCCAAGATCGGGACGAGCAGTACTTC.